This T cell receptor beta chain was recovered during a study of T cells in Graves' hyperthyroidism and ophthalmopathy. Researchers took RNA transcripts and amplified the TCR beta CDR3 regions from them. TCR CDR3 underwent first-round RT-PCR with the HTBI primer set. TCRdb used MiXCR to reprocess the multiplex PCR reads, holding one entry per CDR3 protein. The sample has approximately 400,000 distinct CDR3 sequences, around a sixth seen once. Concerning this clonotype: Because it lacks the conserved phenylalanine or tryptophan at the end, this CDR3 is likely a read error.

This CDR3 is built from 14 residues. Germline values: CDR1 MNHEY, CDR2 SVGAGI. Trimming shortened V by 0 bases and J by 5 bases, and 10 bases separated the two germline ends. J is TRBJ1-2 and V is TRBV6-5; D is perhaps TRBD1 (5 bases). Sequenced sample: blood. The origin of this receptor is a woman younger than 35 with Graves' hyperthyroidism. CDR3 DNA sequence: TGTGCCAGCAGTTACTCTACAGGTGCTTATGGCTACACCCTC. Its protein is CASSYSTGAYGYTL.